This entry lists 19 T cell receptor beta chains sequenced from one sample in a study of T cell therapy after organ transplantation. Specified time point: 4-8 weeks after completion of therapy. Profiled with immunoSEQ multiplex PCR; TCRdb holds only in-frame clones, not every one. Of about 18,000 clones detected, around 82% appear once; the ten largest clones hold nearly 9.5%. These TCRs are of unknown antigen specificity. The material was CD8+ T cells from blood, obtained after autologous CMV-specific T cell therapy. All receptors derive from a human patient who had received a solid organ transplant and had CMV disease. Some T cells may have originated in the graft donor.

This chain uses TRBV10-3 with TRBJ1-1, with D perhaps TRBD1 (6 bases). The CDR3 runs 18 residues. The germline V and J ends were trimmed by 3 bases and 5 bases, with 25 bases remaining between them. Germline lookup yields CDR1 ENHRY and CDR2 SYGVKD. The CDR3 sequence: CAISDPSGQGSSWTEAFF. Here the CDR3 DNA reads TGTGCCATCAGTGACCCCTCTGGGCAGGGGTCAAGTTGGACTGAAGCTTTCTTT.

The V and J genes are TRBV4-1 and TRBJ1-4; D is uncertain. The germline V and J ends were trimmed by 7 bases and 4 bases, with 7 bases remaining between them. The CDR3 consists of 12 residues. CDR1 and CDR2 from the germline V gene are MGHRA and YSYEKL. For the CDR3, the DNA is TGCGCCAGCAACAGCCGTAATGAAAAACTGTTTTTT. Residues: CASNSRNEKLFF.

The V and J genes are TRBV4-3 and TRBJ1-5; D gene unclear. Trimming left V 2 bases short and J 0 bases short, with 8 bases between. Germline V lookup: CDR1 LGHNA, CDR2 YSLEER. CDR3 length equals 15 residues. CDR3 DNA sequence: TGCGCCAGCAGCCAATCCGTTTATAGCAATCAGCCCCAGCATTTT. Translated: CASSQSVYSNQPQHF.

This chain links TRBV18 with TRBJ1-4; 8 positions match TRBD1. V lost 3 bases to trimming and J lost 5 bases; unmatched junction nucleotides: 8. The CDR3 sequence is 16 residues long. The germline gives CDR1 KGHSH, CDR2 LQKENI. The CDR3 reads CASSPPRTGSNEKLFF. CDR3 DNA sequence: TGTGCCAGCTCACCGCCCAGGACAGGGTCCAATGAAAAACTGTTTTTT. Filled out from reference TRBV18 and TRBJ1-4, the complete variable domain reads NAGVMQNPRHLVRRRGQEARLRCSPMKGHSHVYWYRQLPEEGLKFMVYLQKENIIDESGMPKERFSAEFPKEGPSILRIQQVVRGDSAAYFCASSPPRTGSNEKLFFGSGTQLSVL.

The rearrangement joins TRBV5-6 to TRBJ2-7; the D is unclear. The ends were cut back, 2 bases at V and 0 bases at J, with 15 bases in the middle. The CDR3 has 16 residues. CDR1 and CDR2 from the germline V gene are SGHDT and YYEEEE. The CDR3 nucleotides are TGTGCCAGCAGCTTACCCCAGGACCGGAGCTCCTACGAGCAGTACTTC. Residues: CASSLPQDRSSYEQYF.

This chain links TRBV27 with TRBJ1-1; 9 nucleotides match TRBD1. With V trimmed by 3 bases and J by 5 bases, 4 bases remained unmatched. Germline V gives CDR1 MNHEY, CDR2 SMNVEV (reference sequence). The CDR3 has 14 amino acids. Here the CDR3 DNA reads TGTGCCAGCAGTTTCGACAGGGGGAGAACTGAAGCTTTCTTT. It specifies CASSFDRGRTEAFF.

V and J are TRBV4-1 and TRBJ1-2; no definite D call. Trimming removed 5 bases from V and 3 bases from J, with 13 bases in between. Germline values: CDR1 MGHRA, CDR2 YSYEKL. The CDR3 has 14 residues. The CDR3 region has the DNA TGCGCCAGCAGCGAAGGGCACAGTTACTATGGCTACACCTTC. It encodes CASSEGHSYYGYTF.

This chain links TRBV6-6 with TRBJ2-3, with 7 bases identical to TRBD2. This CDR3 has 15 amino acids. Trimming took 0 bases from V and 2 from J; bases not matched to a gene: 2. Looked up from germline, CDR1 is MNHNY and CDR2 is SVGAGI (reference sequence). CDR3 residues: CASSYSAGDTDTQYF. The CDR3 DNA follows: TGTGCCAGCAGTTACTCGGCGGGAGACACAGATACGCAGTATTTT.

The chain has TRBV27 and TRBJ2-7, with TRBD1 matching 9 bases. Germline V gene sequence: CDR1 MNHEY, CDR2 SMNVEV (reference sequence). The CDR3 contains 16 residues. V was clipped by 3 bases and J by 5 bases; unmatched bases: 11. For the CDR3, the DNA is TGTGCCAGCAGTTTGGCCCCCGGGACAGGGTACAACGAGCAGTACTTC. The encoded protein is CASSLAPGTGYNEQYF.

This clone was counted a few times. In DNA form, the CDR3 reads TGTGCCAGCAGCCCATGGCGTGGACCCACGAACACTGAAGCTTTCTTT. As protein: CASSPWRGPTNTEAFF. The V and J genes are TRBV14 and TRBJ1-1; D gene unclear. CDR3 length: 16 amino acids. The V gene's germline CDR1 is SGHDN and CDR2 FVKESK. V was clipped by 4 bases and J by 1 base, with 16 bases between them.

This chain joins TRBV7-9 and TRBJ2-7; the D call may be TRBD1 or TRBD2 (5 bases each). V lost 2 bases and J lost 5, with 19 bases in between. Looked up from germline, CDR1 is SEHNR and CDR2 is FQNEAQ (reference sequence). This CDR3 region has 16 residues. The CDR3 DNA is TGTGCCAGCAGCTTATCAGTTGGGAGACAGCGCGACGAGCAGTACTTC. This gives the protein CASSLSVGRQRDEQYF.

CDR3 nucleotide sequence: TGTGCCAGTAGTATCCAGGGGTCAGGCGAAGCTTTCTTT. Translation gives CASSIQGSGEAFF. The chain is built from TRBV19 and TRBJ1-1; the D gene is possibly TRBD1 (6 bases). The CDR3 totals 13 residues. V lost 3 bases, J lost 8 bases, and 13 bases lay in between. CDR1 and CDR2 (germline): LNHDA, SQIVND (reference sequence). Complete variable domain (other parts from reference TRBV19 and TRBJ1-1): DGGITQSPKYLFRKEGQNVTLSCEQNLNHDAMYWYRQDPGQGLRLIYYSQIVNDFQKGDIAEGYSVSREKKESFPLTVTSAQKNPTAFYLCASSIQGSGEAFFGQGTRLTVV.

The V and J genes are TRBV23-1 and TRBJ2-7, with D unresolved. TRBV23-1 is reported as an ORF; its role is uncertain. Trimming removed 2 bases at V and 2 bases at J, with 19 bases between. This CDR3 spans 17 amino acids. CDR3 amino acids: CASSQGKLHAFPYEQYF. DNA of the CDR3: TGCGCCAGCAGTCAAGGAAAGCTACATGCCTTTCCCTACGAGCAGTACTTC.

The chain carries TRBV6-6 and TRBJ2-3, with D maybe TRBD2 (6 bases). This CDR3 has 14 residues. Between the trimmed V and J ends, which lost 4 bases and 0 bases, there was a span of 8 bases. Germline V lookup: CDR1 MNHNY, CDR2 SVGAGI (reference sequence). The CDR3 nucleotides are TGTGCCAGCAGTTCCGCGGGAAGCACAGATACGCAGTATTTT. It is translated as CASSSAGSTDTQYF.

The chain links TRBV19 to TRBJ1-2; 10 positions agree with TRBD1. The germline V gene has CDR1 LNHDA and CDR2 SQIVND (reference sequence). CDR3 length: 17 residues. With 0 bases clipped from V and 4 bases from J, the junction kept 8 bases outside the gene matches. The CDR3 sequence: CASSIDAGTGVLYGYTF. The CDR3 DNA is TGTGCCAGTAGTATAGATGCCGGGACAGGGGTCCTCTATGGCTACACCTTC.

V and J are TRBV13 and TRBJ2-3; possibly TRBD2 for D (7 bases). The germline V gene encodes CDR1 PRHDT and CDR2 FYEKMQ (reference sequence). The CDR3 sequence is 15 residues long. Trimming pared 8 bases from V and 2 bases from J, leaving 17 bases between. In nucleotides, the CDR3 is TGTGCCAGCCCCAATGGGGGGGCCCTCACAGATACGCAGTATTTT. It specifies CASPNGGALTDTQYF. The full variable domain, in which reference TRBV13 and TRBJ2-3 provide the parts outside the CDR3, is AAGVIQSPRHLIKEKRETATLKCYPIPRHDTVYWYQQGPGQDPQFLISFYEKMQSDKGSIPDRFSAQQFSDYHSELNMSSLELGDSALYFCASPNGGALTDTQYFGPGTRLTVL.

The CDR3 DNA follows: TGTGCCAGTACCCAAGGACCATACACTGAAGCTTTCTTT. Its protein is CASTQGPYTEAFF. V and J are TRBV19 and TRBJ1-1; D not resolved. The CDR3 runs 13 residues. V was trimmed by 7 bases and J by 3 bases, leaving 12 bases between them. Per germline, CDR1 LNHDA and CDR2 SQIVND (reference sequence).

This chain uses TRBV19 with TRBJ1-5; D perhaps matches TRBD1 (6 bases). The CDR3 is 15 amino acids. Germline-derived CDR1 and CDR2 are LNHDA and SQIVND (reference sequence). V was shortened by 0 bases and J by 9 bases, with 15 bases between the two germline ends. In nucleotides, the CDR3 is TGTGCCAGTAGTATAGAGCACAGGGAGGTTTGGCCCCAGCATTTT. Translating gives CASSIEHREVWPQHF.

The sample holds a few counts of this clone. The chain is built from TRBV27 and TRBJ2-7; D may be TRBD1 (6 bases). V lost 4 bases to trimming and J lost 4 bases, with 14 bases between them. CDR1 is MNHEY, CDR2 SMNVEV, per germline (reference sequence). This CDR3 is 14 amino acids long. CDR3 sequence: CASSSTGSTYEQYF. Here the CDR3 DNA reads TGTGCCAGCAGTTCTACAGGGTCAACTTACGAGCAGTACTTC.